Detailed here is one TCR beta chain. Its antigen is undetermined. These data originate in a study of T cell clones after liver transplantation. Turning to the study itself: Post-transplant blood was tracked for graft-donor-reactive T cell clones identified in a pre-transplant mixed lymphocyte reaction. At least one year of complete immunosuppression withdrawal without enzymes over twice normal defined tolerance. Broader study findings: Circulating graft-donor-reactive CD4 TCRbeta sequences fell significantly post-transplant in most of the 8 subjects.

Sequencing used immunoSEQ multiplex PCR; TCRdb keeps in-frame clones, though not all of them. The data show 50,000 to 60,000 clones, about 73% seen once. This CDR3 comprises 15 residues. With 4 bases removed from V and 2 bases from J, the gap between germline ends came to 13 bases. Germline loops: CDR1 LGHNA, CDR2 YSLEER. The receptor was isolated from a human patient who received a liver transplant. Some T cells here may be from the graft donor. The sequences come from CD4+ T cells from blood, collected at the approximately 16-month timepoint. V and J are TRBV4-3 and TRBJ2-3, with D possibly TRBD2 on 7 matching bases. The CDR3 DNA reads TGCGCCAGCAGCCCCCGGGGGGCGACCACAGATACGCAGTATTTT. Translated, it gives CASSPRGATTDTQYF.